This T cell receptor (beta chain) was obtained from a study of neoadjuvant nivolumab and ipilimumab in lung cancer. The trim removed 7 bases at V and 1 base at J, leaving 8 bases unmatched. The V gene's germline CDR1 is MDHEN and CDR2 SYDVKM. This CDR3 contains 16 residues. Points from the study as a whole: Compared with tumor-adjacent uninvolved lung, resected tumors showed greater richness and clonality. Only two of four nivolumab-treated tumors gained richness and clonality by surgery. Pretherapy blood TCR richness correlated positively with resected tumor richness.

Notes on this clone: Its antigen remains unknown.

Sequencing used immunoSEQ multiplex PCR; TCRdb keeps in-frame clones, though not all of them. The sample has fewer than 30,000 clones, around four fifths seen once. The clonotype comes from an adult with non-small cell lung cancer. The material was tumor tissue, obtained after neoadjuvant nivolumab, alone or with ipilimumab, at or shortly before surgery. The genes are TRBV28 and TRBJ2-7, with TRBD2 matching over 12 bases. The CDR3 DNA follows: TGTGCCAGCACCTCCGGACTAGCGGGATTATCCTACGAGCAGTACTTC. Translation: CASTSGLAGLSYEQYF.